The rows below give T cell receptor beta chains drawn from one sample of a study of cytomegalovirus exposure and HLA in healthy donors. Assay: immunoSEQ multiplex PCR; the TCRdb copy retains only in-frame clones and omits some. The sample records fewer than 200,000 clones, about 80% being singletons. Material for sequencing was PBMCs. Receptor source: a young man in good health and CMV-seropositive. The CDR3 runs from the conserved cysteine through the conserved F or W.

length,J,V,CDR3
16,TRBJ2-1,TRBV25-1,CASSDNRGEAYNEQFF
13,TRBJ1-6,TRBV7-3,CASSLDSFSPLHF
14,TRBJ2-7,TRBV2,CASSVDSGAYEQYF
13,TRBJ2-7,TRBV13,CASALAGVREQYF
13,TRBJ1-2,TRBV5-4,CASKAGWAYGYTF
14,TRBJ2-1,TRBV29-1,CSVLPNRGGSEQFF
14,TRBJ2-7,TRBV2,CASSDLQGSYEQYF
16,TRBJ1-2,TRBV12-5,CASGLTPGTGREGYTF
15,TRBJ2-1,TRBV7-6,CASSQAGGVYNEQFF
16,TRBJ2-3,TRBV4-1,CASSQAGRGYTDTQYF
16,TRBJ1-4,TRBV5-4,CASSLGGRATNEKLFF